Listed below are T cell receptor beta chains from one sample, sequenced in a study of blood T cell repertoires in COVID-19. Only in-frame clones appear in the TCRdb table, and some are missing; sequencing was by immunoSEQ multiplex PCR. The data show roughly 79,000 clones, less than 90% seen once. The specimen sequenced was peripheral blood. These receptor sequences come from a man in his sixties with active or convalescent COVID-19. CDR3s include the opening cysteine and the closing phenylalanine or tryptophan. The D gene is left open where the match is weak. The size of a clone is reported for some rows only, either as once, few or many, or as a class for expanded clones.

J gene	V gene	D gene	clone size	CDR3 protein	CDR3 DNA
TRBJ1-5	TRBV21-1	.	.	CASRSDRPHTNQPQHF	TGTGCCAGCAGATCGGACAGGCCTCATACCAATCAGCCCCAGCATTTT
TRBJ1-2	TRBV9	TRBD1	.	CASSVGGDRVDYGYTF	TGTGCCAGCAGCGTAGGTGGGGACAGGGTGGATTATGGCTACACCTTC
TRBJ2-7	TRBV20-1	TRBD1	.	CSASEIPGQGTYEQYF	TGCAGTGCTAGTGAAATCCCAGGACAGGGGACCTACGAGCAGTACTTC
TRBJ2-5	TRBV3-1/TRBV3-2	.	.	CASSSAYRVETQYF	TGTGCCAGCAGCTCAGCCTACAGGGTAGAGACCCAGTACTTC
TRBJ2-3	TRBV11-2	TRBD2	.	CASSSKLAGAVTDTQYF	TGTGCCAGCAGCTCCAAACTAGCGGGGGCCGTCACAGATACGCAGTATTTT
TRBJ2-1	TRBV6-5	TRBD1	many	CAVEGQGGNEQFF	TGTGCCGTAGAGGGACAGGGGGGAAATGAGCAGTTCTTC
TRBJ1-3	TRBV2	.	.	CASRGGVPGNTIYF	TGTGCCAGCAGGGGAGGGGTCCCTGGAAACACCATATATTTT
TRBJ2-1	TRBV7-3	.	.	CASSFGLTNEQFF	TGTGCCAGCAGCTTCGGACTGACCAATGAGCAGTTCTTC
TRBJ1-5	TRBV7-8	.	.	CASSLGRVNQPQHF	TGTGCCAGCAGCTTAGGCAGGGTCAATCAGCCCCAGCATTTT
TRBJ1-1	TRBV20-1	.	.	CSASRGGDAFF	TGCAGTGCTAGCCGGGGGGGGGATGCTTTCTTT
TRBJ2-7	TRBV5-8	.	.	CASSLTSHSYEQYF	TGTGCCAGCAGCCTTACATCCCACTCCTACGAGCAGTACTTC
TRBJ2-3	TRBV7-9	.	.	CASSPRGFTDTQYF	TGTGCCAGCAGCCCTCGGGGATTCACAGATACGCAGTATTTT
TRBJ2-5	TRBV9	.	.	CASSVATGEETQYF	TGTGCCAGCAGCGTAGCTACGGGGGAAGAGACCCAGTACTTC
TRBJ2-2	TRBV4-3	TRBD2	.	CASSPLSGSGELFF	TGCGCCAGCAGCCCCCTCAGCGGGAGCGGGGAGCTGTTTTTT
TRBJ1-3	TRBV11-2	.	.	CASSLVPAANSGNTIYF	TGTGCCAGCAGCTTAGTACCGGCGGCTAACTCTGGAAACACCATATATTTT
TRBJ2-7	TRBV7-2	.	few	CASSPRGGVGYEQYF	TGTGCCAGCAGCCCAAGGGGGGGCGTCGGCTACGAGCAGTACTTC
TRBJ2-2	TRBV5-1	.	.	CASSLAWVRPTGELFF	TGCGCCAGCAGCTTGGCCTGGGTGAGGCCCACCGGGGAGCTGTTTTTT
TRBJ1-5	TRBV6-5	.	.	CASSYSGLNQPQHF	TGTGCCAGCAGTTACTCCGGGTTAAATCAGCCCCAGCATTTT
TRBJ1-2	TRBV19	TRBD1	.	CASSTTGGGDGYTF	TGTGCCAGTAGTACGACAGGGGGCGGTGATGGCTACACCTTC
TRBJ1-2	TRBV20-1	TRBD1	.	CSASSGQGHYTF	TGCAGTGCTAGTTCGGGACAGGGGCACTACACCTTC
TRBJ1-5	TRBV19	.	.	CASSKIIDQPQHF	TGTGCCAGTAGTAAAATTATAGATCAGCCCCAGCATTTT
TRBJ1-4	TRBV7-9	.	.	CASSLAGATNEKLFF	TGTGCCAGCAGCTTAGCAGGGGCAACTAATGAAAAACTGTTTTTT
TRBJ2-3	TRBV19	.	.	CASSWTEFPTDTQYF	TGTGCCAGTAGTTGGACAGAGTTCCCCACAGATACGCAGTATTTT
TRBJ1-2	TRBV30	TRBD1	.	CAWSVSTGGLRYTF	TGTGCCTGGAGTGTCTCGACAGGGGGCTTGCGCTACACCTTC
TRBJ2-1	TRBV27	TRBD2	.	CASSSPTSGGYNEQFF	TGTGCCAGCAGTTCCCCCACTAGCGGGGGTTACAATGAGCAGTTCTTC
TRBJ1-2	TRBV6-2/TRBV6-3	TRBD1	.	CASSQGVSYGYTF	TGTGCCAGCAGTCAGGGGGTCTCCTATGGCTACACCTTC
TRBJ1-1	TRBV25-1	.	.	CASSEGGAGGTEAFF	TGTGCCAGCAGTGAAGGGGGGGCAGGCGGTACTGAAGCTTTCTTT
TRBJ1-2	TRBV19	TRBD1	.	CASSITGGARYGYTF	TGTGCCAGTAGTATCACAGGGGGCGCCCGGTATGGCTACACCTTC